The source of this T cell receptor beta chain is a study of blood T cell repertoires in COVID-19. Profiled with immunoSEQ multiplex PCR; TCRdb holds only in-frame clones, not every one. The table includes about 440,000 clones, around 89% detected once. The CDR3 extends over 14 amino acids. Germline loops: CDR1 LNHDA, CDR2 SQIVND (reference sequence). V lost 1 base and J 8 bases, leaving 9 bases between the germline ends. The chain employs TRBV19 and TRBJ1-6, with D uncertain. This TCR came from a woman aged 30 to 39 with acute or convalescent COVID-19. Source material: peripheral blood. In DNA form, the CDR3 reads TGTGCCAGTAGTATAGTGGGCCGAGATTCACCCCTCCACTTT. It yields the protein CASSIVGRDSPLHF. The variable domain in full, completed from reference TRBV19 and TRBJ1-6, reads DGGITQSPKYLFRKEGQNVTLSCEQNLNHDAMYWYRQDPGQGLRLIYYSQIVNDFQKGDIAEGYSVSREKKESFPLTVTSAQKNPTAFYLCASSIVGRDSPLHFGNGTRLTVT.